This TCR beta chain was sequenced in a study of blood T cell repertoires in COVID-19. This table comes from immunoSEQ multiplex PCR, and its TCRdb copy is limited to in-frame clones, with some not included. The sample shows some 350,000 clones, about 90% of them seen only once. CDR1 and CDR2 from the germline V gene are SGHVS and FQNEAQ. This CDR3 is built from 14 residues. V was clipped by 5 bases and J by 6 bases, with 14 bases between them. Sequencing was done on a sample of PBMCs or T cells enriched from blood (not recorded which). V and J are TRBV7-8 and TRBJ2-1, with D perhaps TRBD2 (6 bases). This TCR was recovered from a man aged 30 to 39 who had recovered from COVID-19. The CDR3 DNA sequence: TGTGCCAGCAGCGTGCACCGGGACTCCAATGAGCAGTTCTTC. Its protein product is CASSVHRDSNEQFF.